The clone carrying this TCR beta chain was seen ten or more times. The record originates from a study of T cells in Graves' hyperthyroidism and ophthalmopathy. About the research overall: The authors collected peripheral blood at initial diagnosis, before any treatment.

The investigators amplified TCR beta CDR3 regions from RNA transcripts. The HTBI primer set was used in a first-round RT-PCR of the TCR CDR3. TCRdb reprocessed the multiplex PCR reads with MiXCR, giving one entry per CDR3 protein. The sample carries a few hundred thousand distinct CDR3 sequences, 15% to 20% recorded once. The sequenced material came from blood. This clonotype originated in a woman between 40 and 55 years old with Graves' ophthalmopathy.

As DNA, the CDR3 is TGTGCCAGCTCACCAGAAAGGAACTATGGCTACACCTTC. Translated: CASSPERNYGYTF. This chain uses TRBV18 with TRBJ1-2, with D uncertain. This CDR3 comprises 13 residues. CDR1 is KGHSH, CDR2 LQKENI, per germline. The V end was cut by 2 bases, the J end by 2 bases, with 6 bases between.